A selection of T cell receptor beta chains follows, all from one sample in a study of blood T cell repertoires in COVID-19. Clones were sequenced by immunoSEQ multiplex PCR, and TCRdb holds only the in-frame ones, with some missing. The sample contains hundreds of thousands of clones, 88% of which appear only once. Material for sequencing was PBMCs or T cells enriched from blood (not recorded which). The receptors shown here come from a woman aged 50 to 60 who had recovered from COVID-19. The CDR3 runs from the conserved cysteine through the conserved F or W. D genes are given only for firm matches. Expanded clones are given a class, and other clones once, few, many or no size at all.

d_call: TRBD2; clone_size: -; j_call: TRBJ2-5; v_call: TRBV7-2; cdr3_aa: CASSLALAGEGETQYF; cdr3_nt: TGTGCCAGCAGCTTAGCGCTAGCGGGAGAGGGGGAGACCCAGTACTTC
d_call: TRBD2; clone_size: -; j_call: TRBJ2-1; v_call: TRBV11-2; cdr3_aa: CASSQVSGRANEQFF; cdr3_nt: TGTGCCAGCAGCCAAGTAAGCGGGAGGGCCAATGAGCAGTTCTTC
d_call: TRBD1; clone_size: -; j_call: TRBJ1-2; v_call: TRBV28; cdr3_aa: CASSTTGGINYGYTF; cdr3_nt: TGTGCCAGCAGTACTACAGGGGGGATTAACTATGGCTACACCTTC
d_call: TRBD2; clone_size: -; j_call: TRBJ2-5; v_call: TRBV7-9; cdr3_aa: CASSLAGTSGRRETQYF; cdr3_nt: TGTGCCAGCAGCTTAGCCGGGACTAGCGGGAGACGAGAGACCCAGTACTTC
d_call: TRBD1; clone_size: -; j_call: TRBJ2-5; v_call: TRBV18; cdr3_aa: CASSPGQGVETQYF; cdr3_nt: TGTGCCAGCTCACCGGGACAGGGTGTAGAGACCCAGTACTTC
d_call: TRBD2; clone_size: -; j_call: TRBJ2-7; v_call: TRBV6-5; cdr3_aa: CASSQREGYEQYF; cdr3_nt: TGTGCCAGCAGCCAGCGGGAGGGCTACGAGCAGTACTTC
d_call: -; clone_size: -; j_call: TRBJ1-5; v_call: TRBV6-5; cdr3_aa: CASSYSPAGNQPQHF; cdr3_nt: TGTGCCAGCAGTTACTCGCCGGCAGGGAATCAGCCCCAGCATTTT
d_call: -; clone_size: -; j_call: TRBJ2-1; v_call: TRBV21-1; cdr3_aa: CASSKSGGRIYNEQFF; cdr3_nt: TGTGCCAGCAGCAAAAGTGGCGGGAGGATCTACAATGAGCAGTTCTTC
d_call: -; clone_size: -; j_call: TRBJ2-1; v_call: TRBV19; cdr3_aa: CASMSTFYSTTSYNEQFF; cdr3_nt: TGTGCCAGTATGTCTACTTTTTACTCTACCACTTCCTACAATGAGCAGTTCTTC
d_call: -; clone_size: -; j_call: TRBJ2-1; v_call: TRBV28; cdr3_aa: CASSLRRHEQFF; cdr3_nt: TGTGCCAGCAGCCTCAGGCGACATGAGCAGTTCTTC
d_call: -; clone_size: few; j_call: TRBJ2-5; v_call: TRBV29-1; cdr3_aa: CSVTRGQETQYF; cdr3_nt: TGCAGCGTTACAAGGGGCCAAGAGACCCAGTACTTC
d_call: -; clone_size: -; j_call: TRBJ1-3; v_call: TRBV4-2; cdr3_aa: CASSQVQGSVGNTIYF; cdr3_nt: TGTGCCAGCAGCCAAGTTCAGGGATCGGTGGGAAACACCATATATTTT
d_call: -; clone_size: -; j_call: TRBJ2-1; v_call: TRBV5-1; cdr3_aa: CASSLDRVVAEQFF; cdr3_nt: TGCGCCAGCAGCTTGGACAGGGTGGTTGCTGAGCAGTTCTTC
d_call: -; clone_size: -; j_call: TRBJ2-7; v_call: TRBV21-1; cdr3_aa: CATKTRDRDYEQYF; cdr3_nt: TGTGCCACAAAAACTAGGGACAGGGACTACGAGCAGTACTTC
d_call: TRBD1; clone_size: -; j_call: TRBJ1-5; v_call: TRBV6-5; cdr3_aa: CASSRDSFYQPQHF; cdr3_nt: TGTGCCAGCAGTCGGGACAGCTTCTATCAGCCCCAGCATTTT
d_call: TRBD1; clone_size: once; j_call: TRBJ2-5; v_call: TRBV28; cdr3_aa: CASSSTGTGVETQYF; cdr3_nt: TGTGCCAGCAGTTCTACCGGGACAGGGGTAGAGACCCAGTACTTC
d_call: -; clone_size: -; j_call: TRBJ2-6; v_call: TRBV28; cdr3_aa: CASSQTQGYGSGANVLTF; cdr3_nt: TGTGCCAGCAGTCAAACTCAGGGTTATGGCTCTGGGGCCAACGTCCTGACTTTC
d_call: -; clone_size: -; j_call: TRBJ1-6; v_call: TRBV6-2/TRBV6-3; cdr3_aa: CASSYEAAAPNSPLHF; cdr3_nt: TGTGCCAGCAGTTACGAGGCAGCTGCACCCAATTCACCCCTCCACTTT